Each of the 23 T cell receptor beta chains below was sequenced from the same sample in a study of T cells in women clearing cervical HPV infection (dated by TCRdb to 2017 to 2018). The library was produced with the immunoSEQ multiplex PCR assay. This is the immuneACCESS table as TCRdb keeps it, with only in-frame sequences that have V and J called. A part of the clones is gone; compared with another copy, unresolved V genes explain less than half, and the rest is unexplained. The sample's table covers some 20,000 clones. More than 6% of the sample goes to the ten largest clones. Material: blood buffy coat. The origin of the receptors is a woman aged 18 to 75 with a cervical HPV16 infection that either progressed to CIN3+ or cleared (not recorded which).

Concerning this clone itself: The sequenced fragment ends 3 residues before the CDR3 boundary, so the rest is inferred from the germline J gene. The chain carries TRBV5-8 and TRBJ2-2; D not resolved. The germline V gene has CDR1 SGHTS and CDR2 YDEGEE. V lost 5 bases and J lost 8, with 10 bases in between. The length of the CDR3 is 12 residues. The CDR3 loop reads CASSYLVGELFF. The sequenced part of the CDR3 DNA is TGTGCCAGCAGTTACCTAGTAGGGGAG.

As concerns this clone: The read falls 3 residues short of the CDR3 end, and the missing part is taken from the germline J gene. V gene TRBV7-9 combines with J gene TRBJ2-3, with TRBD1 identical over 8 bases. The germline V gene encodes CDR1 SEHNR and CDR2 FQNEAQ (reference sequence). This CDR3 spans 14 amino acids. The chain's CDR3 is CASSFDRGGETQYF. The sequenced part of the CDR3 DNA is TGTGCCAGCAGCTTCGACAGGGGAGGAGAGACG.

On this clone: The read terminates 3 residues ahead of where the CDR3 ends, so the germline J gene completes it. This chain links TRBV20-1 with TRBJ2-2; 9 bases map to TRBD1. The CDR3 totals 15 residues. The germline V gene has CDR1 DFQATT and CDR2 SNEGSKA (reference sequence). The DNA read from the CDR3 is TGCAGTGCTAGAGCGATGGGGACAGGGCATGAAAAG. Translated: CSARAMGTGHEK. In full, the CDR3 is CSARAMGTGHEKLFF.

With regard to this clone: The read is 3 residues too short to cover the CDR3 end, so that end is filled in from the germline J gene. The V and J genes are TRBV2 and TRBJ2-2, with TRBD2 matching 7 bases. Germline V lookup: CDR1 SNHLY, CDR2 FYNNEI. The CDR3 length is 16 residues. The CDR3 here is CASSEYPGLRDSPLFF. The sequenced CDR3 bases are TGTGCCAGCAGTGAATATCCGGGACTACGTGATTCACCG.

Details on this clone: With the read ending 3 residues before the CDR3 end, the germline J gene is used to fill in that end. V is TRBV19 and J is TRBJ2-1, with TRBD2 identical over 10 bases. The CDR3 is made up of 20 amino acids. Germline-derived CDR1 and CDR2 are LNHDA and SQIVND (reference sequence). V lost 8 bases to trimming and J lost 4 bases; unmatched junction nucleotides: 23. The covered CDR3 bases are TGTGCCAGTTCCTCCCCGGGTGGCTTTAGGGGACTAGCGACATACAATGAG. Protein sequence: CASSSPGGFRGLATYNE. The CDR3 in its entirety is CASSSPGGFRGLATYNEQFF.

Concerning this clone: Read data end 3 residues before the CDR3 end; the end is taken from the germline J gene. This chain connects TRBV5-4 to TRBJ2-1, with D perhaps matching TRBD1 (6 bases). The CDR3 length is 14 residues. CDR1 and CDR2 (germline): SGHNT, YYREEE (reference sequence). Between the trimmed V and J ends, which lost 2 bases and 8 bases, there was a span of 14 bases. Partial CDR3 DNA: TGTGCCAGCAGCTTTCCTCAGGGGAGACATGAG. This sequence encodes CASSFPQGRHE. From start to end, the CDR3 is CASSFPQGRHEQFF.

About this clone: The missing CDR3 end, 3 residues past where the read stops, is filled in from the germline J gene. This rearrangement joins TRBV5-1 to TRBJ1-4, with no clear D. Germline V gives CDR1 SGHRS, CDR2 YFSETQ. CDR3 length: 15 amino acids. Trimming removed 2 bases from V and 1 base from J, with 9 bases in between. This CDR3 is CASSLSGVTNEKLFF. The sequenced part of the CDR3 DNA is TGCGCCAGCAGCTTATCCGGGGTAACTAATGAAAAA.

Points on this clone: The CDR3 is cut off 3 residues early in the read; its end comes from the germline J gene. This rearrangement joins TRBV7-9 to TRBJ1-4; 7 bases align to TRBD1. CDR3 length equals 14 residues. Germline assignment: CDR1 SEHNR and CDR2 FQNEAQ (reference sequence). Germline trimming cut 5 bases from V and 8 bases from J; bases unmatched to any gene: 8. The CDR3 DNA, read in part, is TGTGCCAGCAGCGTTCAGGGGGTCGGGGAAAAA. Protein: CASSVQGVGEK. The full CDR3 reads CASSVQGVGEKLFF.

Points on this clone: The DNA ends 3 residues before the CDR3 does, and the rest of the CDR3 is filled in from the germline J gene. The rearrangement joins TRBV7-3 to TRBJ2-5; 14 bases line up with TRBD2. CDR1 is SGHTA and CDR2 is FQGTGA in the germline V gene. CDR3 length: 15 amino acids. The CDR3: CASSPGLAGADTQYF. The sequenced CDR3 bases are TGTGCCAGCAGCCCGGGACTAGCGGGAGCAGATACC.

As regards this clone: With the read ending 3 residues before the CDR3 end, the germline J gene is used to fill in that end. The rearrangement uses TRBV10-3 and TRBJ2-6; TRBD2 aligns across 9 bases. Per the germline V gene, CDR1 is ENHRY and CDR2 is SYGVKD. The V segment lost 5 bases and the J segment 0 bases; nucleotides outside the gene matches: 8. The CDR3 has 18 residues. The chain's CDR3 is CAISPGLATTSGANVLTF. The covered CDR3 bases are TGTGCCATCAGTCCCGGACTAGCGACAACCTCTGGGGCCAACGTC.

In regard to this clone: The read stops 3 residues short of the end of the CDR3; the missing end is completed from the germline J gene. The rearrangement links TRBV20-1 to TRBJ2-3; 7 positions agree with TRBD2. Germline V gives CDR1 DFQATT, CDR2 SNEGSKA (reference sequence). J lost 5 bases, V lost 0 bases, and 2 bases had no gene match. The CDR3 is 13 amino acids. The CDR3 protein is CSARDGGVDTQYF. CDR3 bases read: TGCAGTGCTAGAGATGGGGGGGTAGATACG.

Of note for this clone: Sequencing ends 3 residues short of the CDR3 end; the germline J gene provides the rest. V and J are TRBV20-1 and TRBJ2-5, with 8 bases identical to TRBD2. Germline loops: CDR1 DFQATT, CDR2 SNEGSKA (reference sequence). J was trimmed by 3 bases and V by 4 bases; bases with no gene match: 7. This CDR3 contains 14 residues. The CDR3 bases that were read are TGCAGTGCTATAGCGGGATCGGGAAAAGAGACC. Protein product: CSAIAGSGKET. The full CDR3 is CSAIAGSGKETQYF.

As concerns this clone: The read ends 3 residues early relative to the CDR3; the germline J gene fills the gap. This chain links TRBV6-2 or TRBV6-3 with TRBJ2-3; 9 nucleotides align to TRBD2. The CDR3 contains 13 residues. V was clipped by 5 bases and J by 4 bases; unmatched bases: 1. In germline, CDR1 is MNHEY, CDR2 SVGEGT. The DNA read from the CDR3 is TGTGCCAGCAGTAGCGGGAGGTCAGATACG. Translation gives CASSSGRSDT. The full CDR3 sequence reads CASSSGRSDTQYF.

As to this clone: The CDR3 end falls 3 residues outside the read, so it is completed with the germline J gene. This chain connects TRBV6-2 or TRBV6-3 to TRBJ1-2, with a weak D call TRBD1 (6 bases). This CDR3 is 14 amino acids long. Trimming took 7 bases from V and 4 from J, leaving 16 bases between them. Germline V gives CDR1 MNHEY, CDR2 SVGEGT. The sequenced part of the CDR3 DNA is TGTGCCAGCAAGTACTTTGGGACACTCTATGGC. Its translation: CASKYFGTLYG. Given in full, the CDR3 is CASKYFGTLYGYTF.

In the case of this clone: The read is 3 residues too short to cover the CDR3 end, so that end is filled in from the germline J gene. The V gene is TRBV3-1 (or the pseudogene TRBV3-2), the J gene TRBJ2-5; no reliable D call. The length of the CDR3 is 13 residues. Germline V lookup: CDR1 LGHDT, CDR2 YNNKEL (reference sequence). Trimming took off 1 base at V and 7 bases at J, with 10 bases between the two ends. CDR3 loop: CASSQARHGTQYF. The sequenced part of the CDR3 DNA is TGTGCCAGCAGCCAAGCGAGGCATGGGACC.

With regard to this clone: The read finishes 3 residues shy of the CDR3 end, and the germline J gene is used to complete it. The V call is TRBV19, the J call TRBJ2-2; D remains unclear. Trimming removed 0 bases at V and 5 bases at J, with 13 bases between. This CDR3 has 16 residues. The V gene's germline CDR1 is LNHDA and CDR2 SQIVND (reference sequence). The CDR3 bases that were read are TGTGCCAGTAGTATAGAGGGCCAGTACCCAACCGGGGAG. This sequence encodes CASSIEGQYPTGE. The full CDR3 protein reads CASSIEGQYPTGELFF.

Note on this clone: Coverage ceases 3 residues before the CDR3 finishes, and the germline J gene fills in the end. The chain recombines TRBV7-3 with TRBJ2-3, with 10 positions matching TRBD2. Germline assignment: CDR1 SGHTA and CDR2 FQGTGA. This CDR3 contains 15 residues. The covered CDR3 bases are TGTGCCAGCAGCCCCCTAGCGGGAGTTAGAGAGACG. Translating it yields CASSPLAGVRET. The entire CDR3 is CASSPLAGVRETQYF.

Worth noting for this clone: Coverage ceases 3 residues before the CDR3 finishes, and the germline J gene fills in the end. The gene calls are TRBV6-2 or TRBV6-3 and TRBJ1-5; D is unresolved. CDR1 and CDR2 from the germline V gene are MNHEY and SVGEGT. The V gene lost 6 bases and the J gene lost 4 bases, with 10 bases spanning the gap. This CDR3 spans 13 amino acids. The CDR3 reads CASRAARNQPQHF. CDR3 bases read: TGTGCCAGCAGGGCGGCGAGGAATCAGCCC.

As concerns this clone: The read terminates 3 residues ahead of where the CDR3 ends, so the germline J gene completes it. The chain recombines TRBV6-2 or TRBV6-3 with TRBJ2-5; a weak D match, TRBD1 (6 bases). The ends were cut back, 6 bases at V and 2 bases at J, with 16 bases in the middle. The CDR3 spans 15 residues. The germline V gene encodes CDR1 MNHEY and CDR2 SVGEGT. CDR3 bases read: TGTGCCAGCAGAGCAGGGGAATTTGGACAAGAGACC. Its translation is CASRAGEFGQET. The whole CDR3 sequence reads CASRAGEFGQETQYF.

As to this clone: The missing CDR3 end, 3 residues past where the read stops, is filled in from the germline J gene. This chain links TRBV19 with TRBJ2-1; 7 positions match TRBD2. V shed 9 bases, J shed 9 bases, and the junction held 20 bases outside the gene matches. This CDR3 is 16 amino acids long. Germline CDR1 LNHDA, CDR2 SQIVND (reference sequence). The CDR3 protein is CASDPLVGGSKSEQFF. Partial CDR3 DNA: TGTGCCAGCGATCCCCTTGTGGGCGGGAGTAAAAGTGAG.

Incomplete CDR3 DNA: TGTGCCAGCAGGCAGGGGGCGCTGACCACTGAA. Translated, it gives CASRQGALTTE. The CDR3, in full, reads CASRQGALTTEAFF. This chain uses TRBV3-1 (or the pseudogene TRBV3-2) with TRBJ1-1; 8 bases are a match to TRBD1. The sequenced fragment ends 3 residues before the CDR3 boundary, so the rest is inferred from the germline J gene. This CDR3 contains 14 residues. The J segment lost 4 bases and the V segment lost 6 bases, leaving 7 bases of the junction unmatched. Germline V lookup: CDR1 LGHDT, CDR2 YNNKEL (reference sequence).

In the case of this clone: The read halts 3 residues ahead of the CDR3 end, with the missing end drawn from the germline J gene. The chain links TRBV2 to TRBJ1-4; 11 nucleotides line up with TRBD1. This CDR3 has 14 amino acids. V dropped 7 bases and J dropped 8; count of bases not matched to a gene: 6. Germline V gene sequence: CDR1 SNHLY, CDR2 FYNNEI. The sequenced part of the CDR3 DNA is TGTGCCAGCACCCGGGACAGGGGGAAGGAAAAA. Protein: CASTRDRGKEK. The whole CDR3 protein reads CASTRDRGKEKLFF.

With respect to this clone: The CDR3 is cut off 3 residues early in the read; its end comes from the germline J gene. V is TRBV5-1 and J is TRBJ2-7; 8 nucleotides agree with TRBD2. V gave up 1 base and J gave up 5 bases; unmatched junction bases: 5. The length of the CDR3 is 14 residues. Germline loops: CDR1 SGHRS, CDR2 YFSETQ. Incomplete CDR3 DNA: TGCGCCAGCAGCTTGCCACGGGAGGGGCACGAG. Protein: CASSLPREGHE. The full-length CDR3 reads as CASSLPREGHEQYF.